The 27 T cell receptor beta chains reported below all come from one sample, sequenced in a study of PD-1 blockade in mismatch repair-deficient tumors. Sequencing was performed with immunoSEQ multiplex PCR; in TCRdb, only in-frame clones are kept and a portion is missing. Of about 79,000 clones in the sample, approximately 80% were seen once. The sample here was peripheral blood, taken 44 weeks after starting pembrolizumab. The receptors shown here come from an adult with mismatch repair-deficient cancer.

The genes are TRBV19 and TRBJ1-2, with 10 positions matching TRBD1. With 6 bases clipped from V and 6 bases from J, the junction kept 7 bases outside the gene matches. The CDR3 is made up of 14 amino acids. Germline CDR1 LNHDA, CDR2 SQIVND (reference sequence). The DNA for the CDR3 is TGTGCCAGTAGCTCAAAGACAGGGGGCAATGGCTACACCTTC. This translates into CASSSKTGGNGYTF.

This clone was counted a single time. J is TRBJ2-5 and V is TRBV28; the D gene is possibly TRBD2 (6 bases). The CDR3 has 15 amino acids. Germline values: CDR1 MDHEN, CDR2 SYDVKM. Trimming took 5 bases from V and 1 from J, leaving 14 bases between them. The CDR3 bases are TGTGCCAGCAGTCGGGGAGGAGGATCCCAAGAGACCCAGTACTTC. It codes for CASSRGGGSQETQYF.

This chain links TRBV6-6 with TRBJ1-2, with TRBD1 as a possible D gene (6 bases). Germline CDR1 reads MNHNY; CDR2 reads SVGAGI (reference sequence). The germline V and J ends were trimmed by 5 bases and 8 bases, with 15 bases remaining between them. CDR3 length: 13 amino acids. The CDR3 protein is CASSGPGHVGYTF. The CDR3 bases are TGTGCCAGCAGTGGCCCGGGACATGTGGGCTACACCTTC.

A single count supports this clone. J is TRBJ1-4 and V is TRBV2, with TRBD1 matching over 7 bases. Germline lookup yields CDR1 SNHLY and CDR2 FYNNEI. The CDR3 length is 15 residues. Trimming took 3 bases from V and 5 from J; bases not matched to a gene: 6. This CDR3 is CASSDLTGSNEKLFF. Here the CDR3 DNA reads TGTGCCAGCAGTGATTTGACAGGGTCGAATGAAAAACTGTTTTTT.

The chain employs TRBV5-6 and TRBJ1-2; no reliable D call. The V gene's germline CDR1 is SGHDT and CDR2 YYEEEE. The CDR3 loop spans 13 amino acids. The V gene lost 4 bases and the J gene lost 6 bases, with 13 bases spanning the gap. The CDR3 reads CASSLQELDGYTF. The CDR3 DNA sequence: TGTGCCAGCAGCCTGCAGGAGCTCGATGGCTACACCTTC.

J is TRBJ2-6 and V is TRBV20-1; D is undetermined. From germline, CDR1 is DFQATT and CDR2 SNEGSKA (reference sequence). CDR3 length: 11 residues. Trimming removed 4 bases from V and 9 bases from J, with 7 bases in between. The CDR3 protein is CSAMGNNVLTF. The DNA for the CDR3 is TGCAGTGCTATGGGCAACAACGTCCTGACTTTC.

The chain couples TRBV7-2 to TRBJ2-1; D gene ambiguous. The CDR3 runs 15 residues. The germline V and J ends were trimmed by 2 bases and 3 bases, with 11 bases remaining between them. Looked up from germline, CDR1 is SGHTA and CDR2 is FQGNSA. The DNA of the CDR3 is TGTGCCAGCAGCTTAAATTTGGGAAGCTACAATGAGCAGTTCTTC. Translating it yields CASSLNLGSYNEQFF.

The rearrangement joins TRBV10-2 to TRBJ2-7; TRBD1 matches at 7 bases. J gave up 6 bases and V 2 bases, and 4 bases lay outside the gene matches. Germline-derived CDR1 and CDR2 are WSHSY and SAAADI. The CDR3 runs to 13 residues. In DNA, the CDR3 is TGCGCCAGCAGTGAGCGACAGGGTGGCGAGCAGTACTTC. It encodes CASSERQGGEQYF.

The rearrangement joins TRBV29-1 to TRBJ1-4, with TRBD1 matching over 10 bases. Germline values: CDR1 SQVTM, CDR2 ANQGSEA. This CDR3 spans 13 amino acids. Germline trimming cut 7 bases from V and 7 bases from J; bases unmatched to any gene: 6. The CDR3 spells CSGRQGASEKLFF. CDR3 DNA sequence: TGCAGCGGGAGACAGGGGGCGAGTGAAAAACTGTTTTTT.

The chain combines TRBV6-5 with TRBJ1-1, with a tentative D call TRBD1 (6 bases). CDR3 length: 14 residues. Germline lookup yields CDR1 MNHEY and CDR2 SVGAGI. V was cut by 5 bases and J by 2 bases, with 12 bases left in between. Here the CDR3 DNA reads TGTGCCAGCAGTCTGGCAGGGGTAAACACTGAAGCTTTCTTT. Protein sequence: CASSLAGVNTEAFF.

The chain has TRBV18 and TRBJ2-1; D ambiguous. The ends were cut back, 2 bases at V and 2 bases at J, with 10 bases in the middle. The CDR3 totals 15 residues. Germline V gene data show CDR1 as KGHSH and CDR2 as LQKENI. In nucleotides, the CDR3 is TGTGCCAGCTCACCAATCACCCGAACCTACAATGAGCAGTTCTTC. It encodes CASSPITRTYNEQFF.

The chain recombines TRBV7-2 with TRBJ2-4; possibly TRBD1 or TRBD2 for D (5 bases each). This CDR3 spans 16 amino acids. Germline CDR1 and CDR2: SGHTA and FQGNSA. The V and J ends lost 1 base and 2 bases respectively, with 12 bases between them. CDR3 in amino acids: CASSLGGTGPKNIQYF. CDR3 in DNA: TGTGCCAGCAGCTTAGGTGGAACGGGACCCAAAAACATTCAGTACTTC.

The chain uses TRBV29-1 and TRBJ1-5, with a weak D call TRBD1 (5 bases). This CDR3 has 12 residues. The V gene lost 4 bases and the J gene lost 3 bases, with 7 bases spanning the gap. The germline V gene encodes CDR1 SQVTM and CDR2 ANQGSEA. For the CDR3, the DNA is TGCAGCGTTGGGGGGTACAATCAGCCCCAGCATTTT. As protein: CSVGGYNQPQHF.

The J gene is TRBJ2-4, the V gene TRBV11-3; the match to TRBD2 covers 12 bases. With V trimmed by 5 bases and J by 1 base, 15 bases remained unmatched. The CDR3 runs 20 residues. The germline gives CDR1 SGHNT, CDR2 YENEEA. Written as DNA, the CDR3 is TGTGCCAGCAGCGCGCGACTAGCGGGAGTGGCGGGAACGGCCAAAAACATTCAGTACTTC. It specifies CASSARLAGVAGTAKNIQYF. Supplemented by reference TRBV11-3 and TRBJ2-4, the full variable domain reads EAGVVQSPRYKIIEKKQPVAFWCNPISGHNTLYWYLQNLGQGPELLIRYENEEAVDDSQLPKDRFSAERLKGVDSTLKIQPAELGDSAVYLCASSARLAGVAGTAKNIQYFGAGTRLSVL.

The chain employs TRBV5-6 and TRBJ2-5, with D perhaps TRBD2 (7 bases). The CDR3 is 14 amino acids. Germline V CDR1 and CDR2: SGHDT, YYEEEE. V was cut by 2 bases and J by 5 bases, with 13 bases left in between. For the CDR3, the DNA is TGTGCCAGCAGCTTCGGGGGGCCGGGGGAGACCCAGTACTTC. Its protein product is CASSFGGPGETQYF.

J is TRBJ2-5 and V is TRBV5-6; TRBD2 might be the D (7 bases). The germline V gene encodes CDR1 SGHDT and CDR2 YYEEEE. Trimming pared 4 bases from V and 4 bases from J, leaving 17 bases between. This CDR3 spans 15 amino acids. Here the CDR3 DNA reads TGTGCCAGCAGCCCCTGGGGGGGGGCACCAGAGACCCAGTACTTC. Its translation is CASSPWGGAPETQYF.

The V call is TRBV4-1, the J call TRBJ2-3; D remains ambiguous. This CDR3 is built from 15 residues. Trimming stripped 4 bases from V and 1 base from J, with 12 bases between. Germline V lookup: CDR1 MGHRA, CDR2 YSYEKL. The CDR3 spells CASSPLLLGTDTQYF. CDR3 DNA sequence: TGCGCCAGCAGCCCTTTATTGTTGGGCACAGATACGCAGTATTTT.

V is TRBV19 and J is TRBJ1-3; a possible D gene is TRBD1 (6 bases). Germline V gives CDR1 LNHDA, CDR2 SQIVND (reference sequence). Trimming cost V 7 bases and J 0 bases, with 13 bases left between them. The CDR3 has 15 amino acids. The CDR3: CASMDRTFSGNTIYF. The CDR3 DNA reads TGTGCCAGTATGGACAGAACTTTCTCTGGAAACACCATATATTTT.

This chain uses TRBV7-9 with TRBJ2-5; TRBD1 agrees at 9 bases. Germline V gene sequence: CDR1 SEHNR, CDR2 FQNEAQ (reference sequence). This CDR3 contains 15 residues. The junction had 9 bases not matched to a gene; V was cut back by 5 bases and J by 5 bases. Here the CDR3 DNA reads TGTGCCAGCAGCCTCGACAGGGGGTTGTTGGAGACCCAGTACTTC. It specifies CASSLDRGLLETQYF.

The chain employs TRBV5-6 and TRBJ2-5; D unresolved. CDR3 length: 16 amino acids. Deletions cut 2 bases from V and 2 bases from J, with 16 bases between. In germline, CDR1 is SGHDT, CDR2 YYEEEE. The CDR3 spells CASSFGATVRQETQYF. CDR3 bases: TGTGCCAGCAGCTTCGGAGCCACCGTACGGCAAGAGACCCAGTACTTC.

V and J are TRBV27 and TRBJ2-5; the D gene is possibly TRBD2 (6 bases). The CDR3 extends over 17 amino acids. Germline CDR1 MNHEY, CDR2 SMNVEV (reference sequence). The V and J ends lost 0 bases and 5 bases respectively, with 19 bases between them. This CDR3 reads CASSLSMSVRDSETQYF. The CDR3 nucleotides are TGTGCCAGCAGTTTATCGATGAGCGTTAGGGACTCGGAGACCCAGTACTTC.

This clone has a single count. The chain links TRBV4-2 to TRBJ1-2; no reliable D call. The V and J ends lost 4 bases and 3 bases respectively, with 15 bases between them. This CDR3 spans 15 amino acids. In germline, CDR1 is LGHNA, CDR2 YNFKEQ. CDR3 amino acids: CASSLGTPADYGYTF. CDR3 sequence (DNA): TGTGCCAGCAGCCTGGGAACCCCGGCGGACTATGGCTACACCTTC.

This clone came up a few times. Other DNA sequences in this specimen translate into the identical CDR3. This chain connects TRBV5-1 to TRBJ1-5; TRBD1 matches 7 bases. Germline assignment: CDR1 SGHRS and CDR2 YFSETQ. The CDR3 runs to 15 residues. After removal of 0 bases from V and 1 base from J, the junction contained 1 base not matched to a gene. Written as DNA, the CDR3 is TGCGCCAGCAGCTTGGAAGGGGGCAGCAATCAGCCCCAGCATTTT. It specifies CASSLEGGSNQPQHF.

The chain carries TRBV5-1 and TRBJ2-6, with D perhaps matching TRBD1 (6 bases). Germline V gene data show CDR1 as SGHRS and CDR2 as YFSETQ. Trimming shortened V by 4 bases and J by 0 bases, and 14 bases separated the two germline ends. The length of the CDR3 is 17 residues. This CDR3 reads CASSPSGQISGANVLTF. The CDR3 DNA is TGCGCCAGCAGCCCATCAGGACAGATCTCTGGGGCCAACGTCCTGACTTTC.

In its sample, this clone ranks as large. The chain links TRBV27 to TRBJ2-7, with TRBD2 identical over 7 bases. V lost 3 bases and J lost 5; bases outside the gene matches: 1. This CDR3 is built from 12 residues. CDR1 MNHEY and CDR2 SMNVEV come from the germline V gene (reference sequence). The CDR3 nucleotides read TGTGCCAGCAGTTTGGGGGGGGACGAGCAGTACTTC. Residues: CASSLGGDEQYF.

The chain links TRBV4-2 to TRBJ2-7, with D maybe TRBD2 (8 bases). Deletions cut 2 bases from V and 4 bases from J, with 18 bases between. Germline CDR1 is LGHNA and CDR2 is YNFKEQ. CDR3 length: 16 residues. CDR3 DNA sequence: TGTGCCAGCAGCCAAAAGGGACAGCGGGAGCGGTACGAGCAGTACTTC. It specifies CASSQKGQRERYEQYF.

This clone occurred once. The CDR3 nucleotides are TGCGCCAGCAGCCCGACCCTCGACAGGCCCCACTACGAGCAGTACTTC. It encodes CASSPTLDRPHYEQYF. V is TRBV4-1 and J is TRBJ2-7, with a tentative D call TRBD1 (6 bases). The germline gives CDR1 MGHRA, CDR2 YSYEKL. This CDR3 contains 16 residues. V was cut by 4 bases and J by 3 bases, with 19 bases left in between.